Here is one T cell receptor beta chain with its context. The entry originates in a study of CD8 T cells in Susac syndrome. The multiple sclerosis controls, all treatment-naive patients, had relapsing-remitting disease that was stable or active. RNA totalling roughly 0.45 to 1 ug underwent reverse transcription with random hexamers. TCRdb analysed the immunoSEQ multiplex PCR reads with MiXCR anew, one entry per CDR3 protein. The sample consists of a few hundred thousand distinct CDR3 sequences, approximately 95% of them appearing once. Sequencing input: CD4+ T cells from PBMCs. The TCR sequence derives from a human donor with multiple sclerosis.

CDR3 nucleotide sequence: TGTGCCAGCAGCGTAGGCAGCGGAGCCTACAATGAGCAGTTCTTC. Residues: CASSVGSGAYNEQFF. This chain joins TRBV9 and TRBJ2-1, with a possible D match to TRBD2 (5 bases). Trimming removed 0 bases at V and 2 bases at J, with 9 bases between. The CDR3 totals 15 residues. CDR1 and CDR2 from the germline V gene are SGDLS and YYNGEE.